This is a list of T cell receptor beta chains from one sample in a study of shared clonotypes between healthy human individuals. The data were produced by immunoSEQ multiplex PCR, yet TCRdb's version contains in-frame clones alone and is incomplete. The data show more than 1.2 million clones, about 98.5% seen once. Sample: naive CD4+ T cells sorted from blood. These receptor sequences come from a man aged 25-40 years in good health. Both conserved end residues are part of each CDR3. Each record gives: CDR3 length, D gene, clone size, V gene, J gene, CDR3 protein, CDR3 DNA. D genes are given only for firm matches. Clone size appears in some rows only: once, few, many, or a class for an expanded clone.

CDR3 length: 15; D gene: .; clone size: .; V gene: TRBV9; J gene: TRBJ2-1; CDR3 protein: CASSVDGGTYNEQFF; CDR3 DNA: TGTGCCAGCAGCGTAGATGGGGGTACCTACAATGAGCAGTTCTTC
CDR3 length: 14; D gene: TRBD1; clone size: once; V gene: TRBV5-1; J gene: TRBJ2-7; CDR3 protein: CASSLVTGTYEQYF; CDR3 DNA: TGCGCCAGCAGCTTAGTGACAGGGACATACGAGCAGTACTTC
CDR3 length: 16; D gene: TRBD1; clone size: .; V gene: TRBV10-2; J gene: TRBJ2-7; CDR3 protein: CASSGGTGYPNTAQYF; CDR3 DNA: TGCGCCAGCAGTGGCGGGACAGGGTACCCCAATACGGCGCAGTACTTC
CDR3 length: 15; D gene: TRBD1; clone size: .; V gene: TRBV5-1; J gene: TRBJ2-7; CDR3 protein: CASSSGTVGAYEQYF; CDR3 DNA: TGCGCCAGCAGCTCAGGGACAGTTGGGGCCTACGAGCAGTACTTC
CDR3 length: 14; D gene: .; clone size: .; V gene: TRBV7-9; J gene: TRBJ2-7; CDR3 protein: CASSLEATTYEQYF; CDR3 DNA: TGTGCCAGCAGCTTAGAAGCGACTACCTACGAGCAGTACTTC
CDR3 length: 15; D gene: .; clone size: .; V gene: TRBV7-7; J gene: TRBJ2-7; CDR3 protein: CASSLGAGAGYEQYF; CDR3 DNA: TGTGCCAGCAGCTTGGGTGCGGGGGCTGGCTACGAGCAGTACTTC
CDR3 length: 13; D gene: .; clone size: .; V gene: TRBV19; J gene: TRBJ2-7; CDR3 protein: CALISNGAYEQYF; CDR3 DNA: TGTGCCCTTATTTCCAACGGAGCCTACGAGCAGTACTTC
CDR3 length: 13; D gene: .; clone size: .; V gene: TRBV5-1; J gene: TRBJ2-7; CDR3 protein: CASSLGLTYEQYF; CDR3 DNA: TGCGCCAGCAGCCTAGGACTAACCTACGAGCAGTACTTC
CDR3 length: 13; D gene: TRBD1; clone size: once; V gene: TRBV28; J gene: TRBJ2-7; CDR3 protein: CASRGQVGYEQYF; CDR3 DNA: TGTGCCAGCCGAGGACAGGTTGGGTACGAGCAGTACTTC
CDR3 length: 14; D gene: TRBD2; clone size: .; V gene: TRBV5-1; J gene: TRBJ2-7; CDR3 protein: CASSLVAGVGEQYF; CDR3 DNA: TGCGCCAGCAGCTTGGTTGCGGGAGTTGGCGAGCAGTACTTC
CDR3 length: 17; D gene: TRBD2; clone size: .; V gene: TRBV7-2; J gene: TRBJ2-3; CDR3 protein: CASSWTSGRAGSDTQYF; CDR3 DNA: TGTGCCAGCAGCTGGACTAGCGGGAGGGCGGGGTCTGATACGCAGTATTTT
CDR3 length: 16; D gene: TRBD2; clone size: .; V gene: TRBV9; J gene: TRBJ2-2; CDR3 protein: CASSVSGRVDTGELFF; CDR3 DNA: TGTGCCAGCAGCGTAAGCGGGAGGGTGGACACCGGGGAGCTGTTTTTT
CDR3 length: 14; D gene: TRBD1; clone size: once; V gene: TRBV4-3; J gene: TRBJ1-2; CDR3 protein: CASSLRDRGYGYTF; CDR3 DNA: TGCGCCAGCAGCTTACGGGACAGGGGCTATGGCTACACCTTC
CDR3 length: 12; D gene: .; clone size: .; V gene: TRBV29-1; J gene: TRBJ2-7; CDR3 protein: CSVAGNSYEQYF; CDR3 DNA: TGCAGCGTTGCAGGGAACTCCTACGAGCAGTACTTC
CDR3 length: 13; D gene: .; clone size: .; V gene: TRBV28; J gene: TRBJ2-1; CDR3 protein: CASSSRVLDEQFF; CDR3 DNA: TGTGCCAGCAGTTCACGGGTATTAGATGAGCAGTTCTTC
CDR3 length: 16; D gene: .; clone size: .; V gene: TRBV29-1; J gene: TRBJ1-4; CDR3 protein: CSVDWQSPNRNEKLFF; CDR3 DNA: TGCAGCGTTGATTGGCAGTCCCCTAATCGTAATGAAAAACTGTTTTTT
CDR3 length: 16; D gene: .; clone size: .; V gene: TRBV28; J gene: TRBJ1-3; CDR3 protein: CASSLLVGSAGNTIYF; CDR3 DNA: TGTGCCAGCAGTTTACTAGTAGGGTCAGCGGGAAACACCATATATTTT
CDR3 length: 14; D gene: .; clone size: .; V gene: TRBV11-2; J gene: TRBJ1-2; CDR3 protein: CASSLVGGVDGYTF; CDR3 DNA: TGTGCCAGCAGCTTAGTAGGAGGGGTGGATGGCTACACCTTC
CDR3 length: 13; D gene: .; clone size: .; V gene: TRBV7-2; J gene: TRBJ2-7; CDR3 protein: CASSFSREDEQYF; CDR3 DNA: TGTGCCAGCAGCTTTAGCAGGGAGGACGAGCAGTACTTC
CDR3 length: 14; D gene: .; clone size: .; V gene: TRBV27; J gene: TRBJ1-1; CDR3 protein: CASSFGVKNTEAFF; CDR3 DNA: TGTGCCAGCAGTTTTGGGGTTAAGAACACTGAAGCTTTCTTT
CDR3 length: 16; D gene: TRBD1; clone size: .; V gene: TRBV5-8; J gene: TRBJ2-5; CDR3 protein: CASSLGRGRIGETQYF; CDR3 DNA: TGTGCCAGCAGCTTGGGAAGGGGGCGAATCGGGGAGACCCAGTACTTC
CDR3 length: 15; D gene: TRBD1; clone size: .; V gene: TRBV27; J gene: TRBJ2-2; CDR3 protein: CASTRDRLNTGELFF; CDR3 DNA: TGTGCCAGCACTCGGGACAGGCTGAACACCGGGGAGCTGTTTTTT
CDR3 length: 14; D gene: .; clone size: .; V gene: TRBV6-6; J gene: TRBJ2-1; CDR3 protein: CASSWVGRGNEQFF; CDR3 DNA: TGTGCCAGCAGTTGGGTCGGGAGAGGCAATGAGCAGTTCTTC
CDR3 length: 15; D gene: .; clone size: .; V gene: TRBV30; J gene: TRBJ2-2; CDR3 protein: CAWSTGDANTGELFF; CDR3 DNA: TGTGCCTGGAGTACCGGAGACGCGAACACCGGGGAGCTGTTTTTT
CDR3 length: 14; D gene: TRBD1; clone size: .; V gene: TRBV28; J gene: TRBJ2-1; CDR3 protein: CASSGDSRLNEQFF; CDR3 DNA: TGTGCCAGCAGTGGGGACAGTAGGCTCAATGAGCAGTTCTTC
CDR3 length: 17; D gene: TRBD2; clone size: once; V gene: TRBV7-6; J gene: TRBJ2-3; CDR3 protein: CASSLGAGGWRTDTQYF; CDR3 DNA: TGTGCCAGCAGCTTAGGCGCGGGAGGGTGGCGCACAGATACGCAGTATTTT
CDR3 length: 15; D gene: .; clone size: once; V gene: TRBV18; J gene: TRBJ1-1; CDR3 protein: CASSPGRELNTEAFF; CDR3 DNA: TGTGCCAGCTCACCAGGGCGGGAATTGAACACTGAAGCTTTCTTT
CDR3 length: 17; D gene: TRBD1; clone size: .; V gene: TRBV5-1; J gene: TRBJ2-2; CDR3 protein: CASRRTGQGPGTGELFF; CDR3 DNA: TGCGCCAGCAGGAGGACGGGACAGGGTCCAGGGACCGGGGAGCTGTTTTTT
CDR3 length: 16; D gene: .; clone size: .; V gene: TRBV5-1; J gene: TRBJ2-2; CDR3 protein: CASSLGPKGNTGELFF; CDR3 DNA: TGCGCCAGCAGCTTGGGTCCTAAGGGGAACACCGGGGAGCTGTTTTTT
CDR3 length: 14; D gene: TRBD1; clone size: .; V gene: TRBV6-6; J gene: TRBJ1-5; CDR3 protein: CASSYGQGDQPQHF; CDR3 DNA: TGTGCCAGCAGTTACGGACAGGGTGATCAGCCCCAGCATTTT
CDR3 length: 17; D gene: TRBD2; clone size: .; V gene: TRBV5-8; J gene: TRBJ2-2; CDR3 protein: CASSLRSSGAYTGELFF; CDR3 DNA: TGTGCCAGCAGCTTGAGGTCTAGCGGAGCATACACCGGGGAGCTGTTTTTT
CDR3 length: 12; D gene: .; clone size: .; V gene: TRBV4-2; J gene: TRBJ2-4; CDR3 protein: CARPGFKNIQYF; CDR3 DNA: TGTGCCAGGCCGGGATTCAAAAACATTCAGTACTTC
CDR3 length: 15; D gene: TRBD1; clone size: .; V gene: TRBV7-2; J gene: TRBJ2-7; CDR3 protein: CASSLEGTGSYEQYF; CDR3 DNA: TGTGCCAGCAGCTTAGAGGGGACAGGCTCCTACGAGCAGTACTTC
CDR3 length: 18; D gene: .; clone size: .; V gene: TRBV30; J gene: TRBJ1-5; CDR3 protein: CAWSLGEGLPYSNQPQHF; CDR3 DNA: TGTGCCTGGAGTTTGGGCGAAGGATTACCCTATAGCAATCAGCCCCAGCATTTT
CDR3 length: 16; D gene: TRBD2; clone size: once; V gene: TRBV5-1; J gene: TRBJ2-1; CDR3 protein: CASSLEAGGPWDEQFF; CDR3 DNA: TGCGCCAGCAGCTTGGAGGCGGGAGGCCCTTGGGATGAGCAGTTCTTC
CDR3 length: 16; D gene: .; clone size: .; V gene: TRBV9; J gene: TRBJ2-3; CDR3 protein: CASSPTSGSFTDTQYF; CDR3 DNA: TGTGCCAGCAGCCCCACTTCGGGGTCGTTCACAGATACGCAGTATTTT
CDR3 length: 15; D gene: .; clone size: .; V gene: TRBV2; J gene: TRBJ2-2; CDR3 protein: CASTMDKGFSGELFF; CDR3 DNA: TGTGCCAGCACCATGGACAAAGGCTTCTCCGGGGAGCTGTTTTTT
CDR3 length: 19; D gene: TRBD1; clone size: .; V gene: TRBV7-6; J gene: TRBJ1-5; CDR3 protein: CASSSSSPLTGDGNQPQHF; CDR3 DNA: TGTGCCAGCAGCTCAAGTTCCCCCTTGACAGGGGATGGCAATCAGCCCCAGCATTTT
CDR3 length: 15; D gene: .; clone size: .; V gene: TRBV7-2; J gene: TRBJ1-2; CDR3 protein: CASSDNRVSLRGYTF; CDR3 DNA: TGTGCCAGCAGTGATAACAGGGTTTCTTTGAGAGGCTACACCTTC
CDR3 length: 15; D gene: .; clone size: .; V gene: TRBV6-5; J gene: TRBJ2-3; CDR3 protein: CASSYSDRRTDTQYF; CDR3 DNA: TGTGCCAGCAGTTACTCCGACCGCCGAACAGATACGCAGTATTTT
CDR3 length: 16; D gene: TRBD2; clone size: once; V gene: TRBV9; J gene: TRBJ2-7; CDR3 protein: CASSVAGAGGPYEQYF; CDR3 DNA: TGTGCCAGCAGCGTAGCTGGGGCGGGAGGGCCTTACGAGCAGTACTTC
CDR3 length: 16; D gene: .; clone size: .; V gene: TRBV9; J gene: TRBJ2-1; CDR3 protein: CASGARLVMGDSEQFF; CDR3 DNA: TGTGCCAGCGGAGCCCGACTTGTCATGGGAGATAGTGAGCAGTTCTTC
CDR3 length: 17; D gene: TRBD2; clone size: .; V gene: TRBV10-3; J gene: TRBJ2-3; CDR3 protein: CAISNPRAGGPTDTQYF; CDR3 DNA: TGTGCCATCAGCAATCCAAGAGCGGGAGGGCCGACAGATACGCAGTATTTT
CDR3 length: 13; D gene: .; clone size: .; V gene: TRBV7-8; J gene: TRBJ1-5; CDR3 protein: CASSLDRDQPQHF; CDR3 DNA: TGTGCCAGCAGCTTAGACAGGGATCAGCCCCAGCATTTT
CDR3 length: 15; D gene: TRBD1; clone size: .; V gene: TRBV7-9; J gene: TRBJ1-3; CDR3 protein: CASSRHRGTGNTIYF; CDR3 DNA: TGTGCCAGCAGCCGGCACAGGGGAACTGGAAACACCATATATTTT
CDR3 length: 12; D gene: .; clone size: .; V gene: TRBV15; J gene: TRBJ1-2; CDR3 protein: CATSRQREFYTF; CDR3 DNA: TGTGCCACCAGCAGACAGAGGGAATTCTACACCTTC